This TCR beta chain comes out of a study of radiation and T cells in renal cell carcinoma. Looking at the study overall: Nephrectomy followed 15 Gy stereotactic body radiation by 4 weeks. Study results and limitations: In blood, top tumor clones expanded by 2 weeks, shrinking by 4. Pretreatment tumor biopsies were lacking, so baseline clonotypes are unknown.

This clone is a singleton in its sample. No antigen is known for it. Time point noted: baseline pretreatment blood. Sample treatment: 15 Gy SBRT to primary tumor, nephrectomy 4 weeks later. This renal cell carcinoma was of the clear cell type. The data were produced by immunoSEQ multiplex PCR, yet TCRdb's version contains in-frame clones alone and is incomplete. This sample carries approximately 150,000 clones, less than 90% of them seen once, and the ten largest clones take 4.1%. The V end lost 1 base, the J end lost 4 bases, and 7 bases lay between the germline ends. Germline V gene lookup returns CDR1 LNHDA and CDR2 SQIVND (reference sequence). CDR3 length: 13 amino acids.

The chain combines TRBV19 with TRBJ2-5; D call uncertain. This sequence was found in a woman in her 70s with renal cell carcinoma. This material consisted of blood, taken from a patient whose treatment included radiotherapy and nephrectomy. The CDR3 DNA reads as TGTGCCAGTAGTATAGTACTGAGAGAGACCCAGTACTTC. Its translation is CASSIVLRETQYF.